The clone carrying this T cell receptor beta chain was counted between two and nine times. V was pared by 4 bases and J by 5 bases, with 13 bases between. Germline assignment: CDR1 SQVTM and CDR2 ANQGSEA. CDR3 length: 13 residues. TCRdb re-derived calls from the PCR reads in MiXCR, one entry per CDR3 protein. The table shows under 25,000 distinct CDR3 sequences, with less than 50% occurring only once. The source of the sample is a study of tumor-infiltrating lymphocytes in oesophageal squamous cell carcinoma. The chain is built from TRBV29-1 and TRBJ2-3; unclear D gene. Sequenced input: blood. This TCR was sampled from a male donor with esophageal squamous cell carcinoma. This CDR3 reads CSVAGRAVDTQYF. The CDR3, as DNA: TGCAGCGTTGCTGGTAGAGCCGTAGATACGCAGTATTTT.